This T cell receptor (beta chain) was captured by sequencing in a study of blood T cell repertoires in COVID-19. Turning to the study itself: Sources were T cells, B-cell-depleted T cells, or PBMCs; the material itself was cDNA or gDNA.

V was shortened by 4 bases and J by 0 bases, with 14 bases between the two germline ends. The germline V gene encodes CDR1 SGHRS and CDR2 YFSETQ. This CDR3 has 17 amino acids. Using immunoSEQ multiplex PCR, the repertoire was profiled, and TCRdb retains in-frame clones only, with some absent. The sample has 88,000 or so clones, 85% seen once. The rearrangement uses TRBV5-1 and TRBJ2-6; D possibly corresponds to TRBD1 (6 bases). Sequenced input: peripheral blood. This receptor was obtained from a man between 60 and 75 years old with acute or convalescent COVID-19. CDR3 region: CASSLRQEFSGANVLTF. The DNA for the CDR3 is TGCGCCAGCAGCCTAAGACAGGAGTTCTCTGGGGCCAACGTCCTGACTTTC.